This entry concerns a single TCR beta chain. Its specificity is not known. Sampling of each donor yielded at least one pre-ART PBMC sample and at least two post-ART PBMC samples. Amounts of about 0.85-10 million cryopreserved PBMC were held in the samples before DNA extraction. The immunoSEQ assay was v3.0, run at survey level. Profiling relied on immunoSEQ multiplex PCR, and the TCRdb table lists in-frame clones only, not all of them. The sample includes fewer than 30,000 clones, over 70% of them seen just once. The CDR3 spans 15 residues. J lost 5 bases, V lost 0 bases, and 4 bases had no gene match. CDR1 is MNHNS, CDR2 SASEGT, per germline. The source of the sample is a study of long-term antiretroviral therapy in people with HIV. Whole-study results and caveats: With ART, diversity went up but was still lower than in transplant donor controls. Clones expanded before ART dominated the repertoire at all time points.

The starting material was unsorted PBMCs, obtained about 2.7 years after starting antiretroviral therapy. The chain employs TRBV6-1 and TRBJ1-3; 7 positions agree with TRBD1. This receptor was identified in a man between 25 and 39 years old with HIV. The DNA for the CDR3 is TGTGCCAGCAGTGAAGCCCCGGGACAGCGAAACACCATATATTTT. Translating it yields CASSEAPGQRNTIYF.